Detailed here is one T cell receptor beta chain. The data are from a study of blood T cell repertoires in COVID-19. Study-wide context: COVID-19 samples, acute and convalescent, were from the United States, Italy and Spain.

As handled by the study authors: By means of reference gene primer amplification, nucleated cell counts were estimated. Profiling relied on immunoSEQ multiplex PCR, and the TCRdb table lists in-frame clones only, not all of them. V, J and clone size were drawn from that table, and D and trimming were deduced from the DNA. There are fewer than 200,000 clones in the sample; about 87% occur only once, and over 3.5% lies in the top ten. Source material: peripheral blood. This TCR was sampled from a woman aged 55-70 years who had recovered from COVID-19.

The CDR3 bases are TGTGCCAGCAGCCAAACAGGGGGGAACACCGGGGAGCTGTTTTTT. It specifies CASSQTGGNTGELFF. The chain combines TRBV7-8 with TRBJ2-2, with 8 bases aligning to TRBD1. Germline lookup yields CDR1 SGHVS and CDR2 FQNEAQ. The CDR3 has 15 amino acids. The V segment lost 5 bases and the J segment 1 base; nucleotides outside the gene matches: 3.